This TCR beta chain was retrieved from a study of cytomegalovirus exposure and HLA in healthy donors. Regarding the study as a whole: As a later analysis revealed, most CMV-associated TCR beta chains appeared HLA-restricted. Researchers catalogued over 150 TCR beta chains as cytomegalovirus-associated. In presence/absence analyses, roughly uniform sequencing depth across donors was assumed.

The germline V gene encodes CDR1 MDHEN and CDR2 SYDVKM. The V end lost 7 bases, the J end lost 4 bases, and 17 bases lay between the germline ends. CDR3 length equals 15 residues. Nominally healthy donors were sampled, though unrecorded immune exposures were likely. Primers included in the PCR were 60 Vbeta and 13 Jbeta primers. Some clones are missing from TCRdb's copy, which holds only in-frame ones; the method was immunoSEQ multiplex PCR. The sample consists of fewer than 150,000 clones, 79% of them appearing once. With regard to this clone: The target antigen is unknown.

The origin of this receptor is a man aged 35 to 55 in good health and CMV-seropositive. The chain recombines TRBV28 with TRBJ1-5; perhaps TRBD1 as D (6 bases). Sequences were obtained from PBMCs. The CDR3 loop is CASTVGGRRNQPQHF. DNA for the CDR3: TGTGCCAGCACCGTAGGGGGACGGAGAAATCAGCCCCAGCATTTT.